This TCR beta chain was sequenced during a study of shared clonotypes between healthy human individuals. Study as a whole: Three CD4 naive, three CD4 memory, two CD8 naive and one CD8 memory plate were used per donor. Study-wide results and limits: Non-shared clonotypes were found to have lower generation probabilities than the clonotypes that were shared by all four of the sorted-subset donors. Rarefaction showed that sequencing of sorted subsets was incomplete (despite large depth). Estimated richness values were generally larger in naive subsets than in memory subsets.

This CDR3 has 15 amino acids. Per the germline V gene, CDR1 is SQVTM and CDR2 is ANQGSEA. V lost 4 bases to trimming and J lost 2 bases; unmatched junction nucleotides: 5. TCRdb's table, derived via immunoSEQ multiplex PCR, lists solely in-frame clones and lacks some. The sample consists of about 2.2 million clones, roughly 93% of them appearing once. The count of this clone is one. Its antigen is not known. CD45RO-negative, CCR7-positively selected cells formed the naive CD8 fraction, excluding terminally differentiated effector memory CD45RA+ cells. Material: naive CD8+ T cells from PBMCs. The gene calls are TRBV29-1 and TRBJ2-7, with TRBD2 matching 13 bases. The sequence was collected from a man younger than 35 in good health. Some clones in this sample may be carry-over from other donors' samples. This CDR3 reads CSVGGLAGTTYEQYF. As DNA, the CDR3 is TGCAGCGTTGGGGGACTAGCGGGGACCACCTACGAGCAGTACTTC.